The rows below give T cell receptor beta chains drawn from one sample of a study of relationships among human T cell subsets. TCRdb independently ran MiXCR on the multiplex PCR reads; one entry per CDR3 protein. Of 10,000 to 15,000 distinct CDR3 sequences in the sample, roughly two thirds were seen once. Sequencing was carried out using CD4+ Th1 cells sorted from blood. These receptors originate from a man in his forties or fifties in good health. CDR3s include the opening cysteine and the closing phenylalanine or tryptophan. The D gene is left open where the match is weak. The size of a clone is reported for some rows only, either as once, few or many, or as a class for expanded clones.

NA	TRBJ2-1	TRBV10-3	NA	CAISETQGSEQLF	TGTGCCATCAGTGAGACCCAGGGTAGTGAGCAGCTCTTC
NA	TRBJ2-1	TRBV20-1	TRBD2	CSAPNRLAGGYEQFF	TGCAGTGCGCCAAACCGACTAGCGGGAGGGTATGAGCAGTTCTTC
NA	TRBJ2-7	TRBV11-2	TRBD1	CASSPRDRVSYEQYF	TGTGCCAGCAGCCCCCGGGACAGGGTATCCTACGAGCAGTACTTC
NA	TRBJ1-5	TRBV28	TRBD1	CASGGQLNQPQHF	TGTGCCAGCGGGGGACAGCTGAATCAGCCCCAGCATTTT
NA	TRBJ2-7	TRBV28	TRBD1	CASRGTGLYEQYF	TGTGCCAGCAGAGGGACAGGGCTCTACGAGCAGTACTTC
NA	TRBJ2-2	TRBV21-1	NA	CASPSNTGELFF	TGTGCCAGCCCCTCGAACACCGGGGAGCTGTTTTTT
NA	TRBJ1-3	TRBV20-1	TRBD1	CSRAFSTGIIF	TGCAGTCGGGCCTTCTCGACAGGGATTATTTTT
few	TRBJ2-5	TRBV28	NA	CASEGEETQYF	TGTGCCAGCGAAGGGGAAGAGACCCAGTACTTC
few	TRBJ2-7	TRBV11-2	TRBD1	CASSLQTGWEQYF	TGTGCCAGCAGCCTTCAGACAGGGTGGGAGCAGTACTTC
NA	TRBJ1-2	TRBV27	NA	CASSSVGADYGYTF	TGTGCCAGCAGTTCTGTGGGCGCGGACTATGGCTACACCTTC
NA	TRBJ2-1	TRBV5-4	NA	CASSLLVGVEFF	TGTGCCAGCAGCTTGCTAGTGGGGGTGGAGTTCTTC
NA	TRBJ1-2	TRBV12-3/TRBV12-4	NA	CASSYGERGGYTF	TGTGCCAGCAGCTACGGGGAAAGGGGCGGCTACACCTTC
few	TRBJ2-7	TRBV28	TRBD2	CASSLLAGGRNEQYF	TGTGCCAGCAGTTTATTAGCGGGAGGGAGAAACGAGCAGTACTTC
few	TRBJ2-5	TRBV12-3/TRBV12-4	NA	CASSPEETQYF	TGTGCCAGCAGCCCTGAGGAGACCCAGTACTTC
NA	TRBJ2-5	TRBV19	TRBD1	CASSSGQAQETQYF	TGTGCCAGTAGTTCCGGACAGGCTCAAGAGACCCAGTACTTC
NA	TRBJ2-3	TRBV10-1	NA	CASHLTRLADTQYF	TGCGCCAGCCATCTTACTAGGTTGGCAGATACGCAGTATTTT
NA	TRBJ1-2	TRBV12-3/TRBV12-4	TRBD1	CASSWTGALPNYGYTF	TGTGCCAGCAGTTGGACAGGGGCTCTACCTAACTATGGCTACACCTTC
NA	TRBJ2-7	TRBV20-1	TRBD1	CSARQGGREQYF	TGCAGTGCTCGACAGGGGGGCCGGGAGCAGTACTTC
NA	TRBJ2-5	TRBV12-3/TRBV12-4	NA	CASSASSRETQYF	TGTGCCAGCAGTGCCTCTAGCCGCGAGACCCAGTACTTC
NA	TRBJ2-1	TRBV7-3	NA	CASSQYHSGLNEQFF	TGTGCCAGCAGCCAATACCACTCGGGCCTCAATGAGCAGTTCTTC
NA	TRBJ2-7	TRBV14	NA	CASSQDWRGEQYF	TGTGCCAGCAGCCAAGATTGGAGGGGGGAGCAGTACTTC
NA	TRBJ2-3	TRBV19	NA	CASSIGGYSGGTDTQYF	TGTGCCAGTAGTATTGGGGGCTACAGCGGGGGCACAGATACGCAGTATTTT
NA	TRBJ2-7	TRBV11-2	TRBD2	CASSLRTRAGEQQYF	TGTGCCAGCAGCCTACGGACTAGGGCCGGGGAACAGCAGTACTTC
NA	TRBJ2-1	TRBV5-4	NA	CASSWQGRGYNEQFF	TGTGCCAGCAGCTGGCAGGGGAGGGGCTACAATGAGCAGTTCTTC
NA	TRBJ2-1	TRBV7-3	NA	CASSLTQGSYNEQFF	TGTGCCAGCAGCTTAACTCAGGGGTCCTACAATGAGCAGTTCTTC
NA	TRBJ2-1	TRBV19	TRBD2	CASSIGLAEGSYNEQFF	TGTGCCAGTAGTATAGGGCTAGCGGAGGGCTCCTACAATGAGCAGTTCTTC
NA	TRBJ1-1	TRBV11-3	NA	CASTYTEAFF	TGTGCCAGCACTTACACTGAAGCTTTCTTT
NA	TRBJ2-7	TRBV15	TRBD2	CATGVLAGGAYEQYF	TGTGCCACCGGGGTACTAGCGGGAGGAGCTTACGAGCAGTACTTC
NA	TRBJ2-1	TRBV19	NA	CASTPTRPSHEQFF	TGTGCCAGCACGCCGACCCGACCGTCACATGAGCAGTTCTTC
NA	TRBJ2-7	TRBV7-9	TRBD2	CASSFLAGEDEQYF	TGTGCCAGCAGCTTCCTAGCGGGAGAGGACGAGCAGTACTTC
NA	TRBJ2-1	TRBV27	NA	CACSLVGFNEQFF	TGTGCCTGCAGTTTAGTAGGATTCAATGAGCAGTTCTTC